These 22 T cell receptor beta chains share one sample of origin, sequenced in a study of cytomegalovirus exposure and HLA in healthy donors (dated by TCRdb to 2015 to 2018). Receptors were amplified or captured by the immunoSEQ multiplex PCR assay. A mixture of 60 forward primers for TCR Vbeta segments and 13 reverse primers for TCR Jbeta segments was used in the multiplex PCR. Held by TCRdb, this immuneACCESS table contains in-frame sequences only and omits some clones. Under half of the omission traces to an unresolved V gene where checked; the cause of the rest is unknown. The sample has about 160,000 clones on record, 75% to 90% of them singletons. The ten largest clones capture 1.9% of the sample. Material: PBMCs. These receptors were obtained from a woman younger than 35 in good health and CMV-seronegative.

The chain couples TRBV5-1 to TRBJ1-2, with 9 nucleotides matching TRBD1. V lost 2 bases and J lost 4; bases outside the gene matches: 6. CDR1 is SGHRS, CDR2 YFSETQ, per germline. The CDR3 spans 15 residues. The CDR3 loop is CASSFGDRVSYGYTF. DNA of the CDR3: TGCGCCAGCAGCTTCGGGGACAGGGTGAGCTATGGCTACACCTTC.

This chain links TRBV5-1 with TRBJ1-4; 7 nucleotides line up with TRBD1. Germline CDR1 SGHRS, CDR2 YFSETQ. The CDR3 covers 16 residues. After removal of 0 bases from V and 3 bases from J, the junction contained 5 bases not matched to a gene. The CDR3 bases are TGCGCCAGCAGCTTGGGGCCGGGACAGCCTAATGAAAAACTGTTTTTT. Its protein is CASSLGPGQPNEKLFF. Combining the CDR3 with reference TRBV5-1 and TRBJ1-4 gives the whole variable domain KAGVTQTPRYLIKTRGQQVTLSCSPISGHRSVSWYQQTPGQGLQFLFEYFSETQRNKGNFPGRFSGRQFSNSRSEMNVSTLELGDSALYLCASSLGPGQPNEKLFFGSGTQLSVL.

This clone was seen more than once but under ten times. The gene calls are TRBV4-1 and TRBJ2-7; D may be TRBD1 (6 bases). The V gene's germline CDR1 is MGHRA and CDR2 YSYEKL. V gave up 5 bases and J gave up 3 bases, with 20 bases separating them. The CDR3 is made up of 16 amino acids. The CDR3 DNA is TGCGCCAGCAGCTCGCACCGGCCGGACAGCCTCTACGAGCAGTACTTC. This sequence encodes CASSSHRPDSLYEQYF.

This sequence joins TRBV7-9 and TRBJ2-1; 8 bases map to TRBD2. This CDR3 spans 15 amino acids. The trim removed 5 bases at V and 6 bases at J, leaving 9 bases unmatched. Germline loops: CDR1 SEHNR, CDR2 FQNEAQ (reference sequence). The CDR3 DNA sequence: TGTGCCAGCAGCACCGGGACTAGAGGGGCCAATGAGCAGTTCTTC. Protein: CASSTGTRGANEQFF.

The sample holds a few counts of this clone. V is TRBV4-1 and J is TRBJ2-7; 10 bases fit TRBD2. The CDR3 is 16 amino acids. The trim removed 3 bases at V and 2 bases at J, leaving 7 bases unmatched. Germline V gives CDR1 MGHRA, CDR2 YSYEKL. The CDR3 is CASSQDPSGGAYEQYF. CDR3 nucleotides: TGCGCCAGCAGCCAGGACCCCAGCGGGGGGGCCTACGAGCAGTACTTC.

This chain connects TRBV14 to TRBJ2-5, with 7 bases matching TRBD1. Germline assignment: CDR1 SGHDN and CDR2 FVKESK. V gave up 1 base and J gave up 2 bases; unmatched junction bases: 1. The CDR3 covers 14 residues. This CDR3 is CASSQVTGQETQYF. The CDR3 region has the DNA TGTGCCAGCAGCCAAGTGACAGGGCAAGAGACCCAGTACTTC.

V is TRBV27 and J is TRBJ1-1, with 9 bases matching TRBD1. Trimming took 7 bases from V and 3 from J; bases not matched to a gene: 6. Looked up from germline, CDR1 is MNHEY and CDR2 is SMNVEV (reference sequence). The length of the CDR3 is 14 residues. CDR3 loop: CASTAQGAYTEAFF. For the CDR3, the DNA is TGTGCCAGCACCGCACAGGGGGCTTACACTGAAGCTTTCTTT.

This clone was seen a handful of times. This sequence joins TRBV5-1 and TRBJ2-1; the match to TRBD2 covers 7 bases. J gave up 0 bases and V 0 bases, and 3 bases lay outside the gene matches. This CDR3 is 16 amino acids long. Germline CDR1 reads SGHRS; CDR2 reads YFSETQ. The CDR3 coding sequence is TGCGCCAGCAGCTTGGAAGGGGAGGGCTCCTACAATGAGCAGTTCTTC. It yields the protein CASSLEGEGSYNEQFF.

The chain is built from TRBV21-1 and TRBJ2-5; the table's D gene call, TRBD1, was not cross checked with the DNA. The last part of the DNA fits TRBJ2-7 better; the J call may be wrong. TRBV21-1 is flagged as a pseudogene. CDR3 length: 14 amino acids. In nucleotides, the CDR3 is TGTGCCAGGCAAAGCCAGACACAACCCTACGAGCAGTACTTC. Amino acids: CARQSQTQPYEQYF.

The V call is TRBV7-9, the J call TRBJ2-2; D gene ambiguous. V shed 5 bases and J shed 3 bases, with 13 bases lying between them. The CDR3 spans 15 residues. Germline V gene sequence: CDR1 SEHNR, CDR2 FQNEAQ (reference sequence). Here the CDR3 reads CASSPWHGDTGELFF. The DNA of the CDR3 is TGTGCCAGCAGCCCATGGCACGGAGACACCGGGGAGCTGTTTTTT.

The chain links TRBV19 to TRBJ2-1; TRBD2 aligns across 8 bases. The V gene end was trimmed by 4 bases and the J gene end by 6 bases; junction bases not matched to a gene: 8. Germline CDR1 LNHDA, CDR2 SQIVND (reference sequence). This CDR3 contains 15 residues. CDR3 bases: TGTGCCAGTAGTACCTTGACCGGGACTAGCAATGAGCAGTTCTTC. Its translation: CASSTLTGTSNEQFF.

V gene TRBV5-4 combines with J gene TRBJ2-1; 11 bases line up with TRBD2. The V gene's germline CDR1 is SGHNT and CDR2 YYREEE (reference sequence). The V gene end was trimmed by 0 bases and the J gene end by 7 bases; junction bases not matched to a gene: 9. The CDR3 is 17 residues long. CDR3: CASSLEVTSGRLNEQFF. The CDR3 nucleotides read TGTGCCAGCAGCTTGGAGGTAACTAGCGGGAGATTGAATGAGCAGTTCTTC.

The sample holds one count of this clone. The chain joins TRBV18 to TRBJ2-1; D is unresolved. Germline CDR1 is KGHSH and CDR2 is LQKENI. V gave up 5 bases and J gave up 7 bases, with 18 bases separating them. The CDR3 loop spans 15 amino acids. CDR3 in DNA: TGTGCCAGCTCATTCCGCTCTGCGGCCGAGAATGAGCAGTTCTTC. Its protein is CASSFRSAAENEQFF.

V and J are TRBV18 and TRBJ1-1; 9 bases agree with TRBD1. The trim removed 3 bases at V and 4 bases at J, leaving 6 bases unmatched. The germline V gene encodes CDR1 KGHSH and CDR2 LQKENI. The CDR3 totals 15 residues. CDR3 sequence (DNA): TGTGCCAGCTCACCTCAGACAGGGGGAGGCACTGAAGCTTTCTTT. Translation: CASSPQTGGGTEAFF.

The chain couples TRBV19 to TRBJ2-3, with 9 bases that match TRBD2. The CDR3 is made up of 17 amino acids. The germline CDR1 and CDR2 sequences are LNHDA and SQIVND (reference sequence). V shed 6 bases, J shed 2 bases, and the junction held 12 bases outside the gene matches. This chain's CDR3 is CASSPKRGVLLTDTQYF. CDR3 coding DNA: TGTGCCAGTAGCCCAAAGCGGGGGGTACTCCTCACAGATACGCAGTATTTT.

This clone was recorded only once. V usage is TRBV5-4 and J usage is TRBJ2-7; D perhaps matches TRBD2 (5 bases). Germline V gene data show CDR1 as SGHNT and CDR2 as YYREEE (reference sequence). The V and J ends lost 2 bases and 0 bases respectively, with 9 bases between them. This CDR3 contains 14 residues. CDR3 residues: CASSLDYSSYEQYF. The CDR3 DNA sequence: TGTGCCAGCAGCTTAGACTATAGCTCCTACGAGCAGTACTTC.

V is TRBV7-2 and J is TRBJ1-5; 10 bases are shared with TRBD1. From germline, CDR1 is SGHTA and CDR2 FQGNSA. Unmatched junction bases numbered 11, after V lost 5 bases and J lost 4 bases. CDR3 length: 17 amino acids. CDR3 amino acids: CASSPGTGAFLNQPQHF. The CDR3 DNA sequence: TGTGCCAGCAGCCCAGGGACAGGGGCCTTCCTAAATCAGCCCCAGCATTTT. The whole variable domain, filled in from reference TRBV7-2 and TRBJ1-5, reads GAGVSQSPSNKVTEKGKDVELRCDPISGHTALYWYRQSLGQGLEFLIYFQGNSAPDKSGLPSDRFSAERTGGSVSTLTIQRTQQEDSAVYLCASSPGTGAFLNQPQHFGDGTRLSIL.

V is TRBV7-9 and J is TRBJ1-2; TRBD1 matches at 8 bases. CDR3 length: 16 amino acids. Per germline, CDR1 SEHNR and CDR2 FQNEAQ (reference sequence). V shed 7 bases and J 2 bases; nucleotides not matched to a gene: 12. In DNA, the CDR3 is TGTGCCAGCAACTTCCCAGGGGGCCAACAGAACTATGGCTACACCTTC. Translation: CASNFPGGQQNYGYTF. The complete variable domain, with remaining parts taken from reference TRBV7-9 and TRBJ1-2, reads DTGVSQNPRHKITKRGQNVTFRCDPISEHNRLYWYRQTLGQGPEFLTYFQNEAQLEKSRLLSDRFSAERPKGSFSTLEIQRTEQGDSAMYLCASNFPGGQQNYGYTFGSGTRLTVV.

The V and J genes are TRBV30 and TRBJ1-5; a weak D match, TRBD1 (5 bases). V was trimmed by 2 bases and J by 4 bases, leaving 9 bases between them. In germline, CDR1 is GTSNPN, CDR2 SVGIG (reference sequence). The length of the CDR3 is 13 residues. DNA of the CDR3: TGTGCCTGGAGTATTGGGGGGAATCAGCCCCAGCATTTT. Protein product: CAWSIGGNQPQHF.

The chain has TRBV11-2 and TRBJ2-7; 8 nucleotides agree with TRBD2. Germline-derived CDR1 and CDR2 are SGHAT and FQNNGV. J lost 2 bases, V lost 1 base, and 4 bases had no gene match. This CDR3 is built from 15 residues. The CDR3 protein is CASSLGPGLAYEQYF. The CDR3 nucleotides read TGTGCCAGCAGCTTAGGACCGGGACTAGCCTACGAGCAGTACTTC.

The chain recombines TRBV18 with TRBJ1-2, with D possibly being TRBD1 (5 bases). There are 14 residues in the CDR3. Germline assignment: CDR1 KGHSH and CDR2 LQKENI. V was trimmed by 3 bases and J by 6 bases, leaving 14 bases between them. The CDR3 reads CASSPTGTENGYTF. CDR3 nucleotides: TGTGCCAGCTCACCGACCGGGACTGAAAATGGCTACACCTTC.

The chain combines TRBV6-5 with TRBJ1-1; D perhaps matches TRBD1 (5 bases). This CDR3 has 15 amino acids. CDR1 and CDR2 from the germline V gene are MNHEY and SVGAGI. The V end was cut by 6 bases, the J end by 1 base, with 15 bases between. The CDR3 DNA reads as TGTGCCAGCAGGGAACCGCAGGGATCGAACACTGAAGCTTTCTTT. This sequence encodes CASREPQGSNTEAFF.